These T cell receptor beta chains were read from a single sample in a study of cytomegalovirus exposure and HLA in healthy donors. The protocol was immunoSEQ multiplex PCR, while the TCRdb copy is restricted to in-frame clones and leaves out a portion. The sample contains about 130,000 clones, around 83% of which appear only once. Input material: PBMCs. The source is a woman under 30 in good health and CMV-seropositive. CDR3s include the opening cysteine and the closing phenylalanine or tryptophan. Fields, in order: CDR3 protein, CDR3 DNA, D gene, J gene, V gene, clone size. A D gene is named only where the DNA matches it firmly. Part of the rows lack a size; the others show once, few, many or a class for expanded clones.

CDR3: CASRARVDDQPQHF
DNA: TGTGCCAGTAGAGCCAGGGTGGACGATCAGCCCCAGCATTTT
D: .
J: TRBJ1-5
V: TRBV19
size: .

CDR3: CSVDFGDFYEQYF
DNA: TGCAGCGTTGATTTTGGGGACTTCTACGAGCAGTACTTC
D: .
J: TRBJ2-7
V: TRBV29-1
size: .

CDR3: CASSLASSTGVANEQYF
DNA: TGTGCCAGCAGCTTAGCAAGCTCTACAGGGGTGGCGAACGAGCAGTACTTC
D: TRBD1
J: TRBJ2-7
V: TRBV7-6
size: .

CDR3: CASSFGWGGETQYF
DNA: TGTGCCAGCAGCTTTGGGTGGGGGGGAGAGACCCAGTACTTC
D: TRBD2
J: TRBJ2-5
V: TRBV7-2
size: few

CDR3: CASRTGYGNQPQHF
DNA: TGTGCCAGTAGGACAGGGTACGGCAATCAGCCCCAGCATTTT
D: TRBD1
J: TRBJ1-5
V: TRBV19
size: .

CDR3: CASSQSLRWWDNSPLHF
DNA: TGCGCCAGCAGTCAATCACTACGGTGGTGGGATAATTCACCCCTCCACTTT
D: .
J: TRBJ1-6
V: TRBV23-1
size: .

CDR3: CASSLEGTGGYGYTF
DNA: TGTGCCAGCAGCTTGGAGGGGACAGGGGGCTATGGCTACACCTTC
D: TRBD1
J: TRBJ1-2
V: TRBV5-6
size: .

CDR3: CASSLSWTPSTDTQYF
DNA: TGTGCCAGCAGCTTAAGTTGGACTCCTAGCACAGATACGCAGTATTTT
D: .
J: TRBJ2-3
V: TRBV7-2
size: .

CDR3: CASSQRTGEAFF
DNA: TGTGCCAGCAGTCAGCGGACAGGGGAAGCTTTCTTT
D: TRBD1
J: TRBJ1-1
V: TRBV27
size: .

CDR3: CASSSQGYEQYF
DNA: TGTGCCAGCAGCTCTCAGGGCTACGAGCAGTACTTC
D: .
J: TRBJ2-7
V: TRBV7-2
size: .

CDR3: CASSPSGATDTQYF
DNA: TGTGCCAGCAGTCCTAGCGGGGCCACAGATACGCAGTATTTT
D: TRBD2
J: TRBJ2-3
V: TRBV6-4
size: .

CDR3: CASLFSTEAFF
DNA: TGTGCCAGCCTATTTTCCACTGAAGCTTTCTTT
D: .
J: TRBJ1-1
V: TRBV2
size: once

CDR3: CASSQISSQRFERPLHF
DNA: TGTGCCAGCAGCCAGATATCTTCACAGCGGTTCGAAAGGCCCCTCCACTTT
D: .
J: TRBJ1-6
V: TRBV11-2
size: .

CDR3: CAWSRTRGSSYEQYF
DNA: TGTGCCTGGAGTCGCACAAGGGGCAGCTCCTACGAGCAGTACTTC
D: .
J: TRBJ2-7
V: TRBV30
size: .

CDR3: CASRKVGQPYGYTF
DNA: TGTGCCAGCAGAAAAGTGGGACAGCCCTATGGCTACACCTTC
D: TRBD1
J: TRBJ1-2
V: TRBV11-2
size: .

CDR3: CASSERDSPMPGQFF
DNA: TGTGCCAGCAGTGAAAGGGACAGTCCCATGCCCGGGCAGTTCTTC
D: TRBD1
J: TRBJ2-1
V: TRBV25-1
size: .

CDR3: CASLPGRGPHQETQYF
DNA: TGTGCCAGCCTCCCTGGAAGGGGGCCCCACCAAGAGACCCAGTACTTC
D: TRBD1
J: TRBJ2-5
V: TRBV2
size: .